This T cell receptor (beta chain) was recorded in a study of cytotoxic CD8 clonotypes in ibrutinib-treated CLL. Study context: Response samples followed a median around 11 months of treatment, range 6 to 36. Across samples, productive templates numbered a few hundred thousand and productive rearrangements reached 94,082 on average. Study results and limitations: On treatment, the uncommon public clonotypes contracted or remained stable.

CDR1 is SSHAT and CDR2 is FNYEAQ in the germline V gene (reference sequence). With 5 bases clipped from V and 5 bases from J, the junction kept 6 bases outside the gene matches. The CDR3 covers 15 residues. Notes on this clone: Its target is not known.

Sequenced by immunoSEQ multiplex PCR; TCRdb stores in-frame clones only, minus some. The sample records about 200,000 clones, about 72% being singletons. The material sequenced was PBMCs, taken after 24 months of ibrutinib treatment. The chain employs TRBV7-7 and TRBJ2-5, with 12 bases fitting TRBD1. The clonotype was recovered from a human donor with chronic lymphocytic leukemia. The CDR3 coding sequence is TGTGCCAGCAGCCTGGGGACAGGGGGCGTGGAGACCCAGTACTTC. Encoded protein: CASSLGTGGVETQYF.